Shown below are 21 T cell receptor beta chains from a single sample sequenced in a study of shared clonotypes between healthy human individuals. Sequenced by immunoSEQ multiplex PCR; TCRdb stores in-frame clones only, minus some. The sample includes about 1,900,000 clones, roughly 94% of them seen just once. CD8 cells regarded as naive lacked CD45RO, were positively chosen for CCR7, and omitted terminally differentiated effector memory CD45RA+ cells. The sample consisted of naive CD8+ T cells sorted from blood. All receptors derive from a man between 18 and 35 years old in good health.

The chain links TRBV7-2 to TRBJ2-7, with D possibly being TRBD2 (6 bases). This CDR3 contains 14 residues. Between the trimmed V and J ends, which lost 4 bases and 1 base, there was a span of 11 bases. The V gene's germline CDR1 is SGHTA and CDR2 FQGNSA. CDR3 in amino acids: CASSSTGGSYEQYF. CDR3 nucleotides: TGTGCCAGCAGCTCAACTGGGGGGTCCTACGAGCAGTACTTC.

The J gene is TRBJ2-3, the V gene TRBV2, with D hard to call. Germline CDR1 SNHLY, CDR2 FYNNEI. There are 12 residues in the CDR3. V was pared by 8 bases and J by 9 bases, with 15 bases between. Here the CDR3 reads CASSPPPGTQYF. The CDR3 DNA reads TGTGCCAGCTCCCCTCCTCCTGGGACGCAGTATTTT.

This chain uses TRBV6-1 with TRBJ2-5, with 9 bases identical to TRBD2. There are 16 residues in the CDR3. The germline V gene encodes CDR1 MNHNS and CDR2 SASEGT. J gave up 2 bases and V 4 bases, and 8 bases lay outside the gene matches. The CDR3 spells CASSARTSAIQETQYF. CDR3 nucleotides: TGTGCCAGCAGTGCTCGGACTAGCGCGATTCAAGAGACCCAGTACTTC.

The chain couples TRBV7-9 to TRBJ2-1, with D unresolved. The CDR3 spans 16 residues. V lost 7 bases and J lost 5, with 21 bases in between. Germline CDR1 and CDR2: SEHNR and FQNEAQ (reference sequence). This CDR3 is CASTTPSAPPDNEQFF. CDR3 bases: TGTGCCAGCACCACGCCCTCGGCTCCACCTGACAATGAGCAGTTCTTC.

The genes are TRBV30 and TRBJ1-2; no firm D call. This CDR3 is built from 12 residues. Trimming shortened V by 2 bases and J by 4 bases, and 8 bases separated the two germline ends. Germline V gives CDR1 GTSNPN, CDR2 SVGIG (reference sequence). The CDR3 nucleotides are TGTGCCTGGAGTCGCAGAGCCTATGGCTACACCTTC. Translated, it gives CAWSRRAYGYTF.

V and J are TRBV11-2 and TRBJ2-1; D unclear. The CDR3 runs 12 residues. Germline CDR1 SGHAT, CDR2 FQNNGV. The V end lost 2 bases, the J end lost 7 bases, and 6 bases lay between the germline ends. The CDR3 bases are TGTGCCAGCAGCTTAATCGGGAATGAGCAGTTCTTC. Protein sequence: CASSLIGNEQFF.

The chain joins TRBV7-9 to TRBJ2-5; D is possibly TRBD1 (5 bases). Germline CDR1 reads SEHNR; CDR2 reads FQNEAQ (reference sequence). Trimming removed 5 bases at V and 4 bases at J, with 14 bases between. The CDR3 has 14 amino acids. CDR3 DNA sequence: TGTGCCAGCAGCCCTCGCCAGGGTAGAGAGACCCAGTACTTC. This gives the protein CASSPRQGRETQYF. The whole variable domain, filled in from reference TRBV7-9 and TRBJ2-5, reads DTGVSQNPRHKITKRGQNVTFRCDPISEHNRLYWYRQTLGQGPEFLTYFQNEAQLEKSRLLSDRFSAERPKGSFSTLEIQRTEQGDSAMYLCASSPRQGRETQYFGPGTRLLVL.

The J gene is TRBJ1-2, the V gene TRBV7-8; 10 bases agree with TRBD1. The CDR3 loop spans 15 amino acids. Germline CDR1 SGHVS, CDR2 FQNEAQ. V lost 6 bases, J lost 4 bases, and 8 bases stayed unmatched. CDR3 loop: CASSSPGQGPYGYTF. CDR3 coding DNA: TGTGCCAGCAGTTCACCGGGACAGGGGCCCTATGGCTACACCTTC.

The chain recombines TRBV7-9 with TRBJ1-1, with 7 bases lining up with TRBD1. Germline assignment: CDR1 SEHNR and CDR2 FQNEAQ (reference sequence). The CDR3 is 15 amino acids. V dropped 6 bases and J dropped 2; count of bases not matched to a gene: 9. CDR3 loop: CASSRAQGKNTEAFF. The CDR3 DNA sequence: TGTGCCAGCAGTCGGGCACAGGGGAAAAACACTGAAGCTTTCTTT.

On this clone: A read error may account for a junction end that differs from germline. V and J are TRBV5-6 and TRBJ2-7; tentatively, D is TRBD2 (5 bases). Looked up from germline, CDR1 is SGHDT and CDR2 is YYEEEE. This CDR3 has 14 amino acids. This chain's CDR3 is CASSTYFGSVGLLF. The CDR3 region has the DNA TGTGCCAGCAGCACTTACTTCGGGTCCGTAGGACTTCTCTTC. Looking up the rest from reference TRBV5-6 and TRBJ2-7 gives the full variable domain: DAGVTQSPTHLIKTRGQQVTLRCSPKSGHDTVSWYQQALGQGPQFIFQYYEEEERQRGNFPDRFSGHQFPNYSSELNVNALLLGDSALYLCASSTYFGSVGLLFGPGTRLTVT.

This rearrangement joins TRBV6-1 to TRBJ2-6; D is ambiguous. The CDR3 consists of 16 residues. V was clipped by 3 bases and J by 0 bases, with 9 bases between them. CDR1 and CDR2 (germline): MNHNS, SASEGT. In nucleotides, the CDR3 is TGTGCCAGCAGTGAGGAAAAAGACTCTGGGGCCAACGTCCTGACTTTC. Encoded protein: CASSEEKDSGANVLTF.

On this clone: This same CDR3 is encoded by further DNA sequences in the sample. V usage is TRBV19 and J usage is TRBJ2-7; unclear D gene. V was pared by 1 base and J by 0 bases, with 4 bases between. The CDR3 has 13 amino acids. CDR1 LNHDA and CDR2 SQIVND come from the germline V gene (reference sequence). The CDR3 protein is CASSIARSYEQYF. The CDR3 nucleotides read TGTGCCAGTAGTATAGCTCGCTCCTACGAGCAGTACTTC.

V gene TRBV5-1 combines with J gene TRBJ1-2, with D unclear. CDR3 length equals 12 residues. Trimming removed 0 bases at V and 7 bases at J, with 7 bases between. Germline CDR1 reads SGHRS; CDR2 reads YFSETQ. Written as DNA, the CDR3 is TGCGCCAGCAGCTTGGGGGATATTGGCTACACCTTC. Protein sequence: CASSLGDIGYTF. The full variable domain, with the rest looked up from reference TRBV5-1 and TRBJ1-2, is KAGVTQTPRYLIKTRGQQVTLSCSPISGHRSVSWYQQTPGQGLQFLFEYFSETQRNKGNFPGRFSGRQFSNSRSEMNVSTLELGDSALYLCASSLGDIGYTFGSGTRLTVV.

CDR3: CASSLGTGEGTEAFF. CDR3 sequence (DNA): TGCGCCAGCAGCTTGGGGACAGGGGAAGGCACTGAAGCTTTCTTT. The rearrangement uses TRBV5-1 and TRBJ1-1; 9 bases fit TRBD1. Germline values: CDR1 SGHRS, CDR2 YFSETQ. The J segment lost 4 bases and the V segment lost 0 bases, leaving 4 bases of the junction unmatched. This CDR3 contains 15 residues.

The rearrangement uses TRBV27 and TRBJ2-7; D might be TRBD1 (6 bases). This CDR3 is built from 16 residues. The germline V gene has CDR1 MNHEY and CDR2 SMNVEV (reference sequence). Trimming cost V 0 bases and J 4 bases, with 16 bases left between them. The CDR3 region is CASSLSTGQKVYEQYF. The CDR3 bases are TGTGCCAGCAGTTTATCGACAGGCCAAAAAGTGTACGAGCAGTACTTC.

The V call is TRBV11-1, the J call TRBJ2-5; TRBD2 might be the D (5 bases). The CDR3 consists of 11 residues. Trimming left V 7 bases short and J 7 bases short, with 10 bases between. Germline-derived CDR1 and CDR2 are SGHAT and FQDESV (reference sequence). CDR3 amino acids: CASTEGVTQYF. Here the CDR3 DNA reads TGTGCCAGCACTGAGGGAGTGACCCAGTACTTC.

The chain joins TRBV19 to TRBJ1-2; TRBD1 is a possible D gene (5 bases). Trimming pared 3 bases from V and 6 bases from J, leaving 17 bases between. Germline values: CDR1 LNHDA, CDR2 SQIVND (reference sequence). The CDR3 extends over 15 amino acids. In nucleotides, the CDR3 is TGTGCCAGTAGTATTCCAGGGACCGACGGGGATGGCTACACCTTC. This sequence encodes CASSIPGTDGDGYTF.

The chain employs TRBV4-1 and TRBJ2-7; TRBD2 aligns across 16 bases. The germline V gene has CDR1 MGHRA and CDR2 YSYEKL. This CDR3 has 17 residues. V shed 5 bases and J 7 bases; nucleotides not matched to a gene: 11. CDR3 amino acids: CASSFPGLAGGLGEQYF. The CDR3 DNA reads TGCGCCAGCAGCTTCCCGGGACTAGCGGGAGGGCTGGGGGAGCAGTACTTC.

This chain joins TRBV4-2 and TRBJ1-1, with a possible D match to TRBD1 (5 bases). This CDR3 contains 12 residues. The germline gives CDR1 LGHNA, CDR2 YNFKEQ. With 4 bases removed from V and 6 bases from J, the gap between germline ends came to 9 bases. This CDR3 reads CASSPTGAEAFF. For the CDR3, the DNA is TGTGCCAGCAGCCCCACGGGGGCTGAAGCTTTCTTT.

The CDR3 loop is CASSQDPGGVDYGYTF. The CDR3 DNA reads as TGCGCCAGCAGCCAAGACCCCGGGGGGGTGGACTATGGCTACACCTTC. The chain is built from TRBV4-3 and TRBJ1-2; a weak D match, TRBD1 (5 bases). Deletions cut 0 bases from V and 3 bases from J, with 14 bases between. The CDR3 covers 16 residues. CDR1 LGHNA and CDR2 YSLEER come from the germline V gene.

The chain carries TRBV29-1 and TRBJ2-2; D not resolved. V was trimmed by 4 bases and J by 8 bases, leaving 8 bases between them. Per germline, CDR1 SQVTM and CDR2 ANQGSEA. This CDR3 contains 11 residues. CDR3 sequence: CSVGSEGELFF. The CDR3 DNA is TGCAGCGTTGGGTCCGAAGGGGAGCTGTTTTTT.